The clone carrying this T cell receptor beta chain was recorded at least ten times. What it binds is unknown. The junction does not match germline at one end; this may be a read error. This sample stems from a study of CD8 T cells in ankylosing spondylitis. TCRdb reprocessed the 5' RACE reads with MiXCR, giving one entry per CDR3 protein. Of 240,000 or so distinct CDR3 sequences in the sample, roughly 10% were seen once. Findings and limits, study-wide: Disease-linked clones were found to be CD8+ and relatively rare in peripheral blood.

This CDR3 has 14 residues. Germline V gives CDR1 SGHRS, CDR2 YFSETQ. The origin of this receptor is a male donor with ankylosing spondylitis or in good health (not recorded which). V is TRBV5-1 and J is TRBJ2-3; 10 bases fit TRBD2. The sample was blood, either unsorted or a sorted T cell fraction (not recorded which). The CDR3 is CASSLAGGTDTQYF. The CDR3 nucleotides read TGTGCCAGCAGTCTAGCGGGGGGCACAGATACGCAGTATTTT. Full variable domain (missing parts from reference TRBV5-1 and TRBJ2-3): KAGVTQTPRYLIKTRGQQVTLSCSPISGHRSVSWYQQTPGQGLQFLFEYFSETQRNKGNFPGRFSGRQFSNSRSEMNVSTLELGDSALYLCASSLAGGTDTQYFGPGTRLTVL.